The 5 T cell receptor beta chains below were found in one sample sequenced in a study of CD8+ T cells in alopecia areata. The treatment denotes: oral pan-JAK inhibitor, 5-10 mg twice daily. Investigators isolated RNA and reverse transcribed it into cDNA to act as the sequencing template. The repertoire was sequenced with immunoSEQ multiplex PCR; TCRdb's copy has only in-frame clones and lacks some. The table has some 210,000 clones, over 60% seen once. The input for sequencing was CD4+ T cells sorted from blood, taken between weeks 43 and 45, from a patient treated with tofacitinib. These TCRs come from a human donor with alopecia areata.

Of note for this clone: The conserved final phenylalanine or tryptophan is absent from the CDR3, which likely points to a read error. The DNA is left out, because the CDR3 cannot be placed on it with certainty; the CDR3 is given as TCRdb lists it. This chain uses TRBV23-1 with TRBJ1-1. TRBV23-1 has ORF status, its function being uncertain. Including both end residues, the CDR3 is 8 amino acids long. The CDR3 sequence is CASSSDRG.

V usage is TRBV6-6 and J usage is TRBJ1-1; perhaps TRBD1 as D (6 bases). Germline loops: CDR1 MNHNY, CDR2 SVGAGI (reference sequence). The CDR3 runs 14 residues. V was trimmed by 2 bases and J by 4 bases, leaving 11 bases between them. This CDR3 reads CASSYPGGGTEAFF. CDR3 coding DNA: TGTGCCAGCAGTTACCCGGGGGGCGGCACTGAAGCTTTCTTT.

The chain couples TRBV30 to TRBJ2-3; D is unresolved. Trimming shortened V by 0 bases and J by 2 bases, and 12 bases separated the two germline ends. Germline V lookup: CDR1 GTSNPN, CDR2 SVGIG (reference sequence). The CDR3 is made up of 15 amino acids. The CDR3 DNA follows: TGTGCCTGGAGTGTACGAGACCTTTCCACAGATACGCAGTATTTT. Its translation: CAWSVRDLSTDTQYF.

V usage is TRBV29-1 and J usage is TRBJ1-2; no clear D. V was cut by 3 bases and J by 2 bases, with 10 bases left in between. CDR1 is SQVTM, CDR2 ANQGSEA, per germline. This CDR3 spans 13 amino acids. The CDR3 sequence is CSVDPDSNYGYTF. CDR3 bases: TGCAGCGTTGACCCAGACTCGAACTATGGCTACACCTTC.

The gene calls are TRBV29-1 and TRBJ1-2, with D possibly being TRBD1 (6 bases). This CDR3 is 12 amino acids long. Trimming cost V 5 bases and J 2 bases, with 9 bases left between them. CDR1 is SQVTM and CDR2 is ANQGSEA in the germline V gene. The CDR3 spells CSVRGENYGYTF. The CDR3 DNA is TGCAGCGTTAGGGGGGAAAACTATGGCTACACCTTC.